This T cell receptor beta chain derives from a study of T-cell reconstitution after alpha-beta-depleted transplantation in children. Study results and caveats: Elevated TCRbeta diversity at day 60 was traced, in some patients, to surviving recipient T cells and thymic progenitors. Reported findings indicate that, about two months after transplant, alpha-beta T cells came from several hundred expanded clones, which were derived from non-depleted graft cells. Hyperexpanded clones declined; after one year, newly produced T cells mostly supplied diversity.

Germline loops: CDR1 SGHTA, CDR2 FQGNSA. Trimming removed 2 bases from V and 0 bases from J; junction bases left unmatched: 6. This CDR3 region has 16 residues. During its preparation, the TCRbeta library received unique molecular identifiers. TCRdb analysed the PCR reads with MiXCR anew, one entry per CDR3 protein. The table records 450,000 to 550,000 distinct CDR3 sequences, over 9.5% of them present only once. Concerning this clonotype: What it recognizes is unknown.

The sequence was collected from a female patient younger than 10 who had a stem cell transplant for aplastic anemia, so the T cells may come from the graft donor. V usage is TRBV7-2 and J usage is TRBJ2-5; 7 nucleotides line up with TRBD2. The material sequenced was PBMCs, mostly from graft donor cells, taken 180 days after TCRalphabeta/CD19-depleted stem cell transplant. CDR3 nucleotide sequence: TGTGCCAGCAGCTTAAGAGCGGGGCTGGACCAAGAGACCCAGTACTTC. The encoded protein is CASSLRAGLDQETQYF. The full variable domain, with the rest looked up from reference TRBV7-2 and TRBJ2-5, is GAGVSQSPSNKVTEKGKDVELRCDPISGHTALYWYRQSLGQGLEFLIYFQGNSAPDKSGLPSDRFSAERTGGSVSTLTIQRTQQEDSAVYLCASSLRAGLDQETQYFGPGTRLLVL.